What follows are 5 T cell receptor beta chains derived from one specimen sequenced in a study of blood T cell repertoires in COVID-19. Some clones are missing from TCRdb's copy, which holds only in-frame ones; the method was immunoSEQ multiplex PCR. In the table there are about 98,000 clones, 70% to 90% of which are singletons. The sample was peripheral blood. The source is an older man with acute or convalescent COVID-19.

The rearrangement links TRBV11-3 to TRBJ2-2; D call uncertain. V was cut by 2 bases and J by 1 base, with 5 bases left in between. This CDR3 is 14 amino acids long. Per germline, CDR1 SGHNT and CDR2 YENEEA. Here the CDR3 DNA reads TGTGCCAGCAGCTTAAAGCAGAACACCGGGGAGCTGTTTTTT. It encodes CASSLKQNTGELFF.

The CDR3 loop reads CASSQGGPQGSTDTQYF. The CDR3 DNA follows: TGTGCCAGCAGCCAAGGGGGCCCCCAGGGTAGCACAGATACGCAGTATTTT. This chain joins TRBV3-1 (or the pseudogene TRBV3-2) and TRBJ2-3; weak D call: TRBD1 (5 bases). The germline V gene encodes CDR1 LGHDT and CDR2 YNNKEL (reference sequence). The CDR3 covers 17 residues. The V gene lost 1 base and the J gene lost 0 bases, with 14 bases spanning the gap.

The chain recombines TRBV3-1 (or the pseudogene TRBV3-2) with TRBJ2-3; tentative D call: TRBD1 (5 bases). The CDR3 has 16 residues. Germline CDR1 LGHDT, CDR2 YNNKEL (reference sequence). Trimming removed 0 bases at V and 3 bases at J, with 13 bases between. The chain's CDR3 is CASSQDVRVRTDTQYF. Here the CDR3 DNA reads TGTGCCAGCAGCCAAGATGTCAGGGTTCGAACAGATACGCAGTATTTT.

The V gene is TRBV30, the J gene TRBJ2-3; 10 bases map to TRBD1. Germline V CDR1 and CDR2: GTSNPN, SVGIG (reference sequence). The V and J ends lost 1 base and 14 bases, in that order; junction bases with no gene match: 6. The length of the CDR3 is 12 residues. The CDR3 loop is CAWSARDRGAYF. The CDR3 DNA sequence: TGTGCCTGGAGTGCCCGGGACAGGGGAGCGTATTTT.

The chain carries TRBV6-1 and TRBJ2-2, with 11 bases identical to TRBD1. The V gene end was trimmed by 2 bases and the J gene end by 1 base; junction bases not matched to a gene: 3. CDR1 is MNHNS, CDR2 SASEGT, per germline. The CDR3 runs 17 residues. The CDR3 region is CASSEWTGGRNTGELFF. CDR3 nucleotides: TGTGCCAGCAGTGAATGGACAGGGGGCAGGAACACCGGGGAGCTGTTTTTT.